The entry that follows covers one TCR beta chain sequence. The target antigen is unknown. The data derive from a study of cytotoxic CD8 clonotypes in ibrutinib-treated CLL. At the level of the study: Response sampling took place at median around 12 months of treatment, range 6 to 36.

The CDR3 loop spans 15 amino acids. From germline, CDR1 is SGHTA and CDR2 FQGNSA. The junction had 8 bases not matched to a gene; V was cut back by 1 base and J by 7 bases. Study observations and caveats: Against age-matched healthy donors, baseline clonality ran higher and tracked circulating CD8+ T-cell counts. Under therapy, public clonotypes either contracted or stayed stable, and they were uncommon.

Produced via immunoSEQ multiplex PCR; TCRdb's table is partial and in-frame only. The data hold about 120,000 clones, with approximately 85% observed a single time. This chain links TRBV7-2 with TRBJ2-3; 7 nucleotides align to TRBD1. This clonotype originated in a human donor with chronic lymphocytic leukemia. This material consisted of PBMCs, taken after 24 months of ibrutinib treatment. CDR3 residues: CASSLEGAGYNTQYF. The CDR3 bases are TGTGCCAGCAGCTTAGAGGGGGCGGGTTACAATACGCAGTATTTT.